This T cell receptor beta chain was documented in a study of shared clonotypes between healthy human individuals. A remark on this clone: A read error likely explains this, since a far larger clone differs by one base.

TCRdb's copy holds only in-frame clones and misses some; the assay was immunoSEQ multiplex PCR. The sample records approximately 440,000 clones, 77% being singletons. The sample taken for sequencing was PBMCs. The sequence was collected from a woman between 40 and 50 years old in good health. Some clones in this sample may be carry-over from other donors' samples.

The CDR3 DNA sequence: TGTGCCAGCAGCTTAGCAGGGGGCATTTATGGCACTGAAGCTCTCTTT. The encoded protein is CASSLAGGIYGTEALF. The chain employs TRBV7-9 and TRBJ1-1, with 7 bases that match TRBD1. The CDR3 loop spans 16 amino acids. CDR1 is SEHNR, CDR2 FQNEAQ, per germline (reference sequence).